The 5 T cell receptor beta chains below all came from one sample that was sequenced in a study of Ad26.COV2.S vaccination and SARS-CoV-2 variants listed by TCRdb under 2021. Library method: the immunoSEQ multiplex PCR assay. TCRdb stores this immuneACCESS table with in-frame sequences only. Part of the clones is absent; in the studies checked, under half of the shortfall reflects unresolved V genes, and no reason is known for the rest. The sample records 400,000 to 500,000 clones, about 88% of which are singletons. The ten most abundant clones make up about 2.5% of the sample. The sample's treatment or condition label, decoded: roughly 20 received Ad26.COV2.S at low or high dose, single or two shots; a few received placebo; per-sample allocation not given. Repertoires of vaccine and placebo recipients were sequenced from samples collected on day 63 after the first injection. The source was peripheral blood, collected in a trial of Ad26.COV2.S vaccine versus placebo. These receptors all stem from a person between 18 and 60 years old who received the Ad26.COV2.S COVID-19 vaccine or a placebo.

V is TRBV2 and J is TRBJ2-2; D is possibly TRBD1 (6 bases). The germline gives CDR1 SNHLY, CDR2 FYNNEI. The CDR3 sequence is 14 residues long. The V end lost 4 bases, the J end lost 5 bases, and 11 bases lay between the germline ends. CDR3 DNA sequence: TGTGCCAGCAGTGCAGGGGCGAGGACCGGGGAGCTGTTTTTT. Protein product: CASSAGARTGELFF.

The chain carries TRBV19 and TRBJ2-5; D is possibly TRBD1 (6 bases). With 3 bases removed from V and 1 base from J, the gap between germline ends came to 12 bases. The CDR3 extends over 15 amino acids. The germline CDR1 and CDR2 sequences are LNHDA and SQIVND (reference sequence). CDR3 region: CASSILSDSQETQYF. The CDR3 nucleotides read TGTGCCAGTAGTATTCTCTCGGACAGCCAAGAGACCCAGTACTTC.

This clone was seen just once. V gene TRBV7-2 combines with J gene TRBJ1-5; 7 nucleotides match TRBD1. CDR3 length: 14 amino acids. The V gene's germline CDR1 is SGHTA and CDR2 FQGNSA. The junction had 5 bases not matched to a gene; V was cut back by 5 bases and J by 4 bases. The CDR3 is CASSPGTDNQPQHF. CDR3 in DNA: TGTGCCAGCAGCCCCGGGACAGATAATCAGCCCCAGCATTTT.

This clone showed up just a few times. This sequence joins TRBV30 and TRBJ2-1; no clear D. CDR3 length: 13 amino acids. Germline values: CDR1 GTSNPN, CDR2 SVGIG (reference sequence). V was shortened by 3 bases and J by 5 bases, with 11 bases between the two germline ends. CDR3 nucleotides: TGTGCCTGGAGCAAAATAGCTAACAATGAGCAGTTCTTC. Translated, it gives CAWSKIANNEQFF.

The V call is TRBV5-1, the J call TRBJ1-4, with D tentatively TRBD1 (5 bases). The germline V gene has CDR1 SGHRS and CDR2 YFSETQ. V was trimmed by 0 bases and J by 8 bases, leaving 14 bases between them. CDR3 size: 15 residues. The CDR3 protein is CASSLVGGGKEKLFF. DNA of the CDR3: TGCGCCAGCAGCTTGGTCGGGGGAGGGAAGGAAAAACTGTTTTTT.